What follows describes a single T cell receptor (beta chain). Its antigen is not identified. These data originate in a study of shared clonotypes between healthy human individuals. This CDR3 contains 16 residues. CDR1 is MGHRA and CDR2 is YSYEKL in the germline V gene. The V segment lost 4 bases and the J segment 2 bases; nucleotides outside the gene matches: 5. TCRdb keeps only in-frame clones here, not all; method: immunoSEQ multiplex PCR. This table has some 500,000 clones, 79% appearing once. The study's findings and limits: Sample collection involved blood only; tissue repertoires are likely different.

This chain uses TRBV4-1 with TRBJ2-6, with 7 positions matching TRBD1. The clonotype originates from a woman aged 40 to 50 in good health. Some clones in this sample may be carry-over from other donors' samples. The sample taken for sequencing was PBMCs. In nucleotides, the CDR3 is TGCGCCAGCAGCCGCGTACAGGGGCCTGGGGCCAACGTCCTGACTTTC. Protein sequence: CASSRVQGPGANVLTF.